A selection of T cell receptor beta chains follows, all from one sample in a study of cytomegalovirus exposure and HLA in healthy donors. Clones were read by immunoSEQ multiplex PCR, and TCRdb kept only the in-frame ones, dropping some. Altogether roughly 230,000 clones are present, less than 95% being singletons, with the ten largest covering approximately 3.1%. Sequencing was performed on PBMCs. The receptor set was obtained from a woman under 40 in good health and CMV-seronegative. CDR3s include the opening cysteine and the closing phenylalanine or tryptophan. The D gene is left open where the match is weak. Rows give clone size only sometimes, using once, few, many, or a class for an expanded clone.

once	TRBV9	TRBJ2-1	TRBD2	CASSAQLASNEQFF	TGTGCCAGCAGCGCCCAACTAGCGTCCAATGAGCAGTTCTTC
.	TRBV13	TRBJ2-7	TRBD1	CASSWTDRGQYEQYF	TGTGCCAGCAGCTGGACGGACAGGGGGCAGTACGAGCAGTACTTC
.	TRBV20-1	TRBJ2-7	.	CSARVRVEQYF	TGCAGTGCTAGAGTACGAGTCGAGCAGTACTTC
.	TRBV25-1	TRBJ2-1	TRBD1	CASSESWQGARGEQFF	TGTGCCAGCAGTGAATCTTGGCAGGGGGCTAGGGGTGAGCAGTTCTTC
.	TRBV5-4	TRBJ2-1	.	CASSPAAELARSFF	TGTGCCAGCAGCCCCGCGGCTGAACTAGCCAGGTCGTTCTTC
.	TRBV18	TRBJ2-1	.	CASSQGTMNEQFF	TGTGCCAGCTCGCAAGGGACAATGAATGAGCAGTTCTTC
once	TRBV27	TRBJ2-3	TRBD2	CASRRTSGTYSTDTQYF	TGTGCCAGCAGACGGACTAGCGGGACTTATAGCACAGATACGCAGTATTTT
.	TRBV5-1	TRBJ2-1	.	CASSLGGDGNEQFF	TGCGCCAGCAGCTTAGGGGGAGATGGCAATGAGCAGTTCTTC
few	TRBV6-6	TRBJ1-4	TRBD1	CASRDRAWTEKLFF	TGTGCCAGCAGGGACAGGGCGTGGACTGAAAAACTGTTTTTT
.	TRBV10-3	TRBJ2-7	TRBD1	CAISDRVHSYEQYF	TGTGCCATCAGCGACAGGGTCCACTCCTACGAGCAGTACTTC
.	TRBV6-5	TRBJ1-2	.	CAAIRGRNYGYTF	TGTGCCGCAATACGGGGACGGAATTATGGCTACACCTTC
.	TRBV28	TRBJ2-7	.	CASSDGVVYEQYF	TGTGCCAGCAGCGATGGAGTCGTCTACGAGCAGTACTTC
.	TRBV28	TRBJ2-7	.	CASSLPGVPHEQYF	TGTGCCAGCAGTTTACCGGGGGTCCCCCACGAGCAGTACTTC
.	TRBV29-1	TRBJ2-1	.	CSVEGSSVSSYNEQFF	TGCAGCGTTGAAGGGTCGAGCGTTAGCTCCTACAATGAGCAGTTCTTC
once	TRBV27	TRBJ2-3	.	CASSSLLATEDTQYF	TGTGCCAGCAGTTCGCTTCTAGCGACGGAAGATACGCAGTATTTT
.	TRBV27	TRBJ1-2	TRBD1	CASSPQGARNYGYTF	TGTGCCAGCAGCCCACAGGGGGCCCGGAACTATGGCTACACCTTC
.	TRBV6-5	TRBJ2-7	TRBD1	CASSYVSRGHIEQYF	TGTGCCAGCAGTTACGTGAGCAGGGGGCATATCGAGCAGTACTTC
many	TRBV7-2	TRBJ2-7	.	CASSLVLAHEQYF	TGTGCCAGCAGCTTAGTACTAGCCCACGAGCAGTACTTC
.	TRBV9	TRBJ2-7	TRBD2	CASSAASGSLYEQYF	TGTGCCAGCAGCGCCGCTAGCGGGTCCTTATACGAGCAGTACTTC
.	TRBV27	TRBJ2-5	.	CASSSHAPATQYF	TGTGCCAGCAGCTCCCACGCTCCAGCGACCCAGTACTTC
.	TRBV27	TRBJ1-2	.	CASSDGNGYTF	TGTGCCAGCAGTGACGGTAATGGCTACACCTTC
.	TRBV19	TRBJ2-7	TRBD2	CASSILAGPYEQYF	TGTGCCAGTAGTATTTTAGCGGGACCCTACGAGCAGTACTTC
.	TRBV6-5	TRBJ1-1	.	CASSLSGAWATEAFF	TGTGCCAGCAGTTTGTCGGGGGCATGGGCCACTGAAGCTTTCTTT
.	TRBV6-6	TRBJ2-7	.	CASSGGLRPQEQYF	TGTGCCAGCAGCGGGGGACTGCGCCCCCAAGAGCAGTACTTC
.	TRBV9	TRBJ1-2	TRBD1	CASSALGQGYGYTF	TGTGCCAGCAGCGCCCTGGGACAGGGTTATGGCTACACCTTC
.	TRBV6-1	TRBJ2-5	TRBD2	CAGERGETQYF	TGTGCCGGAGAGCGGGGAGAGACCCAGTACTTC
.	TRBV4-1	TRBJ2-3	.	CASSQLARSRASTDTQYF	TGCGCCAGCAGCCAACTGGCCAGGTCAAGGGCTAGCACAGATACGCAGTATTTT
.	TRBV11-2	TRBJ1-2	TRBD1	CASSSLQGNGYTF	TGTGCCAGCAGCTCCCTACAGGGGAATGGCTACACCTTC
.	TRBV9	TRBJ2-7	.	CASSAGTAYEQYF	TGTGCCAGCAGCGCCGGGACCGCCTACGAGCAGTACTTC
.	TRBV11-2	TRBJ2-7	.	CASSSSGSRTYEQYF	TGTGCCAGCAGCTCCTCCGGGAGCCGAACCTACGAGCAGTACTTC
.	TRBV7-3	TRBJ2-3	TRBD2	CASSPRTSGTSTDTQYF	TGTGCCAGCAGCCCCCGGACTAGCGGGACTAGCACAGATACGCAGTATTTT
.	TRBV6-5	TRBJ2-2	.	CASSPGTGELFF	TGTGCCAGCAGCCCCGGGACCGGGGAGCTGTTTTTT
.	TRBV7-4	TRBJ2-7	.	CASSLVGCSGSQYEQYF	TGTGCCAGCAGCTTAGTTGGATGCAGCGGGTCCCAGTACGAGCAGTACTTC
.	TRBV23-1	TRBJ2-7	.	CASSPGGWGNSYEQYF	TGCGCCAGCAGTCCTGGGGGCTGGGGTAATTCCTACGAGCAGTACTTC
.	TRBV5-6	TRBJ2-6	.	CASSWERRLTGANVLTF	TGTGCCAGCAGCTGGGAGCGGAGGTTAACTGGGGCCAACGTCCTGACTTTC
.	TRBV9	TRBJ2-5	TRBD1	CASSPGQGSLSQETQYF	TGTGCCAGCAGCCCAGGACAGGGATCCCTATCCCAAGAGACCCAGTACTTC
once	TRBV5-6	TRBJ2-1	.	CASSFGGGEQFF	TGTGCCAGCAGCTTTGGGGGTGGAGAGCAGTTCTTC
.	TRBV5-1	TRBJ2-7	.	CASSSSPGQLSSYEQYF	TGCGCCAGCAGCTCCAGTCCGGGACAACTTAGCTCCTACGAGCAGTACTTC
.	TRBV9	TRBJ2-3	.	CASSASGGQGTDTQYF	TGTGCCAGCAGCGCCTCTGGGGGGCAGGGGACAGATACGCAGTATTTT
.	TRBV6-5	TRBJ2-7	.	CASSYEGLFYEQYF	TGTGCCAGCAGTTACGAGGGACTCTTCTACGAGCAGTACTTC
.	TRBV25-1	TRBJ2-1	TRBD2	CASSPGAGTSFDEQFF	TGTGCCAGCAGTCCCGGGGCGGGGACTAGCTTCGATGAGCAGTTCTTC
.	TRBV6-5	TRBJ2-5	.	CASSDTGDEETQYF	TGTGCCAGCAGTGACACGGGGGACGAAGAGACCCAGTACTTC
once	TRBV19	TRBJ2-7	.	CASTLGSEQYF	TGTGCCAGTACCCTAGGGAGCGAGCAGTACTTC
.	TRBV5-3	TRBJ1-4	.	CARSPSRGWETNEKLFF	TGTGCCAGAAGCCCCAGCAGGGGCTGGGAAACTAATGAAAAACTGTTTTTT
.	TRBV5-1	TRBJ1-4	.	CASRAFSLGKLFF	TGCGCCAGCCGTGCCTTTTCTCTGGGGAAACTGTTTTTT
once	TRBV7-6	TRBJ2-5	.	CASSLVSETQYF	TGTGCCAGCAGCTTAGTTTCGGAGACCCAGTACTTC
.	TRBV5-1	TRBJ2-5	.	CASSLTGTETQYF	TGCGCCAGCAGCTTGACAGGGACAGAGACCCAGTACTTC
.	TRBV30	TRBJ1-2	TRBD1	CAWSVNRGPYGYTF	TGTGCCTGGAGTGTAAACAGGGGACCCTATGGCTACACCTTC
once	TRBV9	TRBJ2-3	TRBD1	CASSVEGQFTDTQYF	TGTGCCAGCAGCGTAGAGGGACAGTTCACAGATACGCAGTATTTT
.	TRBV6-5	TRBJ1-1	TRBD1	CASRQGITEAFF	TGTGCCAGCAGACAGGGGATCACTGAAGCTTTCTTT
few	TRBV18	TRBJ1-4	TRBD1	CASSPGQGGTNEKLFF	TGTGCCAGCTCACCCGGACAGGGGGGCACTAATGAAAAACTGTTTTTT
.	TRBV6-5	TRBJ2-1	.	CASSYFLAGAMNEQFF	TGTGCCAGCAGTTACTTTCTAGCAGGAGCCATGAATGAGCAGTTCTTC
.	TRBV9	TRBJ1-1	.	CATAGPNTEAFF	TGTGCCACCGCTGGTCCGAACACTGAAGCTTTCTTT
.	TRBV5-1	TRBJ1-4	.	CASSLGTANEKLFF	TGCGCCAGCAGCTTGGGGACGGCCAATGAAAAACTGTTTTTT
.	TRBV27	TRBJ1-5	.	CASSLGLGQPQHF	TGTGCCAGCAGTTTAGGGCTGGGTCAGCCCCAGCATTTT
.	TRBV9	TRBJ2-3	.	CASSVQGLTDTQYF	TGTGCCAGCAGCGTACAGGGCCTCACAGATACGCAGTATTTT